These 7 T cell receptor beta chains were all obtained from the same sample, sequenced in a study of cytomegalovirus exposure and HLA in healthy donors. This table comes from immunoSEQ multiplex PCR, and its TCRdb copy is limited to in-frame clones, with some not included. Of hundreds of thousands of clones detected, roughly 91% appear once; the ten largest clones hold around 3.1%. What was sequenced was PBMCs. All receptors derive from a woman aged 25 to 39 in good health and CMV-seronegative.

V gene TRBV7-6 combines with J gene TRBJ2-7; 8 bases agree with TRBD2. Germline loops: CDR1 SGHVS, CDR2 FNYEAQ. The CDR3 extends over 15 amino acids. The trim removed 4 bases at V and 1 base at J, leaving 6 bases unmatched. CDR3 nucleotides: TGTGCCAGCAGCTCGGGAGCGGGAGCATCCTACGAGCAGTACTTC. Residues: CASSSGAGASYEQYF.

CDR3 DNA: TGCGCCAGCAGCTTGGATTTACGCACTGAAGCTTTCTTT. Its translation: CASSLDLRTEAFF. V and J are TRBV5-1 and TRBJ1-1; no clear D. This CDR3 comprises 13 residues. The ends were cut back, 0 bases at V and 4 bases at J, with 7 bases in the middle. Looked up from germline, CDR1 is SGHRS and CDR2 is YFSETQ.

This chain connects TRBV27 to TRBJ2-2; D is possibly TRBD1 (6 bases). CDR3 length: 16 residues. From germline, CDR1 is MNHEY and CDR2 SMNVEV (reference sequence). Trimming shortened V by 3 bases and J by 6 bases, and 17 bases separated the two germline ends. The CDR3 sequence is CASSFYRQVGSGELFF. The CDR3, as DNA: TGTGCCAGCAGTTTTTATCGACAGGTTGGTTCCGGGGAGCTGTTTTTT.

This chain uses TRBV29-1 with TRBJ2-3, with 9 bases identical to TRBD2. The CDR3 is 14 residues long. Germline CDR1 reads SQVTM; CDR2 reads ANQGSEA. J was trimmed by 4 bases and V by 8 bases; bases with no gene match: 10. CDR3 loop: CSSQAGGGADTQYF. The CDR3 nucleotides read TGCAGCTCGCAAGCGGGGGGAGGTGCAGATACGCAGTATTTT.

The chain combines TRBV5-1 with TRBJ2-7; TRBD2 is a possible D gene (6 bases). Deletions cut 4 bases from V and 3 bases from J, with 8 bases between. The V gene's germline CDR1 is SGHRS and CDR2 YFSETQ. CDR3 length: 12 amino acids. The CDR3 DNA is TGCGCCAGCAGCCTGACTAGCTACGAGCAGTACTTC. This codes for CASSLTSYEQYF.

The chain uses TRBV7-8 and TRBJ2-2; the D gene is possibly TRBD2 (6 bases). The CDR3 runs 17 residues. The germline CDR1 and CDR2 sequences are SGHVS and FQNEAQ. Trimming pared 4 bases from V and 6 bases from J, leaving 21 bases between. CDR3 sequence reads: CASSSRLAGQIAGELFF. DNA of the CDR3: TGTGCCAGCAGCTCCCGACTTGCGGGGCAAATTGCCGGGGAGCTGTTTTTT.

The rearrangement uses TRBV4-1 and TRBJ2-2; D is tentatively TRBD1 or TRBD2 (6 bases each). Trimming removed 2 bases at V and 3 bases at J, with 16 bases between. Per the germline V gene, CDR1 is MGHRA and CDR2 is YSYEKL. CDR3 length: 17 residues. In DNA, the CDR3 is TGCGCCAGCAGCCAACCAAGAGGGGGGTTTGACACCGGGGAGCTGTTTTTT. It translates to CASSQPRGGFDTGELFF.